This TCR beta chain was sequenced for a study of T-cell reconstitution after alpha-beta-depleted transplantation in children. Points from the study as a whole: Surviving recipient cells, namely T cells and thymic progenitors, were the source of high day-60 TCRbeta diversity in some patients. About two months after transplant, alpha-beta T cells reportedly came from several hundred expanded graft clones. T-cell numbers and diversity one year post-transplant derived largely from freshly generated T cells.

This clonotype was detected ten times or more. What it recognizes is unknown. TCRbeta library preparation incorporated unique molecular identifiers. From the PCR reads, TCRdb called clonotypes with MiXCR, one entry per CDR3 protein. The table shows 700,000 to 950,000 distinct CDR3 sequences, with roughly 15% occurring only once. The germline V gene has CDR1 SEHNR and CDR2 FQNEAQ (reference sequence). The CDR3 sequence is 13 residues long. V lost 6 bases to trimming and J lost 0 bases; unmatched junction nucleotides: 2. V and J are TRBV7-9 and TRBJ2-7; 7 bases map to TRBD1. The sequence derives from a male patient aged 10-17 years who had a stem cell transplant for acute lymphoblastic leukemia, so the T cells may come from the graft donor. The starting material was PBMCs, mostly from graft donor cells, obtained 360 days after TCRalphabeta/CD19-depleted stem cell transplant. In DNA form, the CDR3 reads TGTGCCAGCAGGACAGGGCGCTCCTACGAGCAGTACTTC. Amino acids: CASRTGRSYEQYF.